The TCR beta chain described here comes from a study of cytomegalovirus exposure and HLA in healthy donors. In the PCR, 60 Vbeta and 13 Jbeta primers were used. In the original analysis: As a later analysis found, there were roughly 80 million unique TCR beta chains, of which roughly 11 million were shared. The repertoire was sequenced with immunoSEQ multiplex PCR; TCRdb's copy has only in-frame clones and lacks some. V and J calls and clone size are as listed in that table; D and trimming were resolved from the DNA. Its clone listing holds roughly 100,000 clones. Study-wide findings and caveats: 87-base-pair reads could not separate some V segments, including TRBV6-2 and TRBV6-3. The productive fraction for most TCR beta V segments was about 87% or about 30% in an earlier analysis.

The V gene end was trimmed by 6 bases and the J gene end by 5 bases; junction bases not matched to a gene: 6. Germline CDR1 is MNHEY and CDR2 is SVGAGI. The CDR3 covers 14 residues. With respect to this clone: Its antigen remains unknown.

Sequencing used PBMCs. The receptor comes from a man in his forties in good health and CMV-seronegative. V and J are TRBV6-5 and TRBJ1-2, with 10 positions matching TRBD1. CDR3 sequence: CASSRQGAKYGYTF. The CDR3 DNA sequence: TGTGCCAGCAGCCGACAGGGGGCAAAGTATGGCTACACCTTC.